This T cell receptor beta chain was obtained from a study of blood T cell repertoires in COVID-19. The CDR3 consists of 14 residues. J lost 9 bases, V lost 5 bases, and 9 bases had no gene match. Germline assignment: CDR1 GTSNPN and CDR2 SVGIG (reference sequence). In the source study's methods: How many nucleated cells were present was estimated from reference gene primer amplification. Assay used: immunoSEQ multiplex PCR; TCRdb lists only in-frame clones, some missing. V and J calls and clone size are as listed in that table; D and trimming were resolved from the DNA. The data contain about 60,000 clones, about nine tenths of them singletons.

This receptor was taken from a human donor with acute or convalescent COVID-19. The donor label of this sample is uncertain. This sequence joins TRBV30 and TRBJ1-6, with 8 bases identical to TRBD1. Material: peripheral blood. The CDR3 bases are TGTGCCTGGGCCGGACAGGGAAGGTTTTCACCCCTCCACTTT. Translating it yields CAWAGQGRFSPLHF.